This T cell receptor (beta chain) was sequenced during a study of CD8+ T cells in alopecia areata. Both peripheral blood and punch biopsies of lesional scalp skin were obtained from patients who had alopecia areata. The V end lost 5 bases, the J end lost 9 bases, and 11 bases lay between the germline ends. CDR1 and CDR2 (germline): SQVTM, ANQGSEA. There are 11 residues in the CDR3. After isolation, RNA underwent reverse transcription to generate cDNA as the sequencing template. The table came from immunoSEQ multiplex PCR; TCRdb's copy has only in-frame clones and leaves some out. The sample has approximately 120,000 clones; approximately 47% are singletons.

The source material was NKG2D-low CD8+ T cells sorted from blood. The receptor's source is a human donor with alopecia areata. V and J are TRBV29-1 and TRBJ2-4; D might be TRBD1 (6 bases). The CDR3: CSVPRGGIQYF. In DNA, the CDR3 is TGCAGCGTTCCTCGAGGGGGCATTCAGTACTTC.